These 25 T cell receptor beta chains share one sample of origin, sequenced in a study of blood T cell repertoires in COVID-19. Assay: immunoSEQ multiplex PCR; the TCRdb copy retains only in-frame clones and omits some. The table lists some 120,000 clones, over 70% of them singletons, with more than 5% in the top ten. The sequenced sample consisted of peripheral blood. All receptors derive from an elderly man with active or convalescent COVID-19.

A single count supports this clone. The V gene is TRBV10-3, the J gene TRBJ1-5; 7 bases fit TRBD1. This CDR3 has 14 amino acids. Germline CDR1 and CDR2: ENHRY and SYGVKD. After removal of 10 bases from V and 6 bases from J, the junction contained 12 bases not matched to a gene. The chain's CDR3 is CATSGQAAGQPQHF. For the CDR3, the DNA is TGTGCCACCTCAGGACAGGCCGCGGGTCAGCCCCAGCATTTT.

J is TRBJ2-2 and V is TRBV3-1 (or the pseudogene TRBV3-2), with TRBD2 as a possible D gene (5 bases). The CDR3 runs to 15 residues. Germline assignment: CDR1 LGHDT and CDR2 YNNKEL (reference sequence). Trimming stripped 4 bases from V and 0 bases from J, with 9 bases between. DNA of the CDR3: TGTGCCAGCAGCCGGACTGTCGCGAACACCGGGGAGCTGTTTTTT. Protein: CASSRTVANTGELFF.

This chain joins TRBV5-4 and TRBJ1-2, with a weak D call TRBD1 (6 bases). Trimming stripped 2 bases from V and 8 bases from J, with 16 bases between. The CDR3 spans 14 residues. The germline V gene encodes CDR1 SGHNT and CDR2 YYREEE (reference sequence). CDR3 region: CASSLEGEPLGYTF. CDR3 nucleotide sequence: TGTGCCAGCAGCTTAGAGGGGGAACCTCTCGGCTACACCTTC.

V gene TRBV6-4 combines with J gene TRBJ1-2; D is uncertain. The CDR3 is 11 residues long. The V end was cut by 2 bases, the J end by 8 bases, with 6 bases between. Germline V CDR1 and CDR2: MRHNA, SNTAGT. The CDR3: CASSDGEGYTF. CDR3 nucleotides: TGTGCCAGCAGTGACGGAGAAGGCTACACCTTC.

Here the CDR3 reads CAWSSGRSNQPQHF. As DNA, the CDR3 is TGTGCCTGGAGTTCCGGGAGGTCCAATCAGCCCCAGCATTTT. The rearrangement joins TRBV30 to TRBJ1-5; D gene ambiguous. This CDR3 has 14 amino acids. V lost 2 bases, J lost 3 bases, and 11 bases lay in between. The germline gives CDR1 GTSNPN, CDR2 SVGIG (reference sequence).

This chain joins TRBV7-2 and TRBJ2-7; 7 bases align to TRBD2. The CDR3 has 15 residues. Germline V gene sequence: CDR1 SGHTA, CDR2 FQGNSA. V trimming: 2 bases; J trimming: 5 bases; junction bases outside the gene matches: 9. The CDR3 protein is CASSLSGAGFNEQYF. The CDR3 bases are TGTGCCAGCAGCTTAAGCGGGGCAGGGTTCAACGAGCAGTACTTC.

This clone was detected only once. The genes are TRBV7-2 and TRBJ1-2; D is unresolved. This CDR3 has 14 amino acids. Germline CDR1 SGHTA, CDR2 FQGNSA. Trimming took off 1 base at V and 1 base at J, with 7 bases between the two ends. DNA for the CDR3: TGTGCCAGCAGCTTAGATCCCAATAACTATGGCTACACCTTC. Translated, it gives CASSLDPNNYGYTF.

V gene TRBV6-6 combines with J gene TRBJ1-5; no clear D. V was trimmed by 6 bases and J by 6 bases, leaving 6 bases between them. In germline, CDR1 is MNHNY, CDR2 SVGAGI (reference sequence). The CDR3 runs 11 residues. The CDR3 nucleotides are TGTGCCAGCAGAGGGAGTCAGCCCCAGCATTTT. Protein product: CASRGSQPQHF.

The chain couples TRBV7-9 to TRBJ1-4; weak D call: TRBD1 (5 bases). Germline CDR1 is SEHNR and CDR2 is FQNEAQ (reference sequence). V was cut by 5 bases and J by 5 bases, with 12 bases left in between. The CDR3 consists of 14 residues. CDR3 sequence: CASSPEGANEKLFF. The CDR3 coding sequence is TGTGCCAGCAGCCCGGAAGGGGCGAATGAAAAACTGTTTTTT.

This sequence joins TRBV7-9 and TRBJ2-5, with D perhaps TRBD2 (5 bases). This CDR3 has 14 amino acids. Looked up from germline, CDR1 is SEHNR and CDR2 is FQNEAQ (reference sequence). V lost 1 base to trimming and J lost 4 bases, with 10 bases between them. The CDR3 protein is CASSLGGERETQYF. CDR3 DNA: TGTGCCAGCAGCTTAGGGGGAGAAAGAGAGACCCAGTACTTC.

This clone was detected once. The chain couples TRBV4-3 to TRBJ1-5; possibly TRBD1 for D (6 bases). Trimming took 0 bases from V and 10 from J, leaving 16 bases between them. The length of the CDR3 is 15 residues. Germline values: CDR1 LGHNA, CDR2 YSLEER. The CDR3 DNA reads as TGCGCCAGCAGCCAAGATCCAGGGGATCGACAACCCCAGCATTTT. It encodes CASSQDPGDRQPQHF.

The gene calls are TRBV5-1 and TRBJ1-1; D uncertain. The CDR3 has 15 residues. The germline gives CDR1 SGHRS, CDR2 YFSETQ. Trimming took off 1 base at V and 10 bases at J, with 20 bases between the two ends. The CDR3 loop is CASSLNLWETRGAFF. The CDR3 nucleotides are TGCGCCAGCAGCTTGAACCTATGGGAAACCCGGGGAGCTTTCTTT.

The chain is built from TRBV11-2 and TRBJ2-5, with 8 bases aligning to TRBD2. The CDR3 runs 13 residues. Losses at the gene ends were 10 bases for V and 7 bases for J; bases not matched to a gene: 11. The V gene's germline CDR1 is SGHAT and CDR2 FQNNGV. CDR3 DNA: TGTGCCATACAGGCGAGCGGGGGTGGGACCCAGTACTTC. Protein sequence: CAIQASGGGTQYF.

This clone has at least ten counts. The DNA for the CDR3 is TGCAGTGCTAGTGACGACAGGAGCTATGGCTACACCTTC. Its protein is CSASDDRSYGYTF. The V and J genes are TRBV20-1 and TRBJ1-2, with a weak D call TRBD1 (6 bases). This CDR3 is 13 amino acids long. CDR1 is DFQATT and CDR2 is SNEGSKA in the germline V gene (reference sequence). Trimming took 3 bases from V and 4 from J, leaving 12 bases between them.

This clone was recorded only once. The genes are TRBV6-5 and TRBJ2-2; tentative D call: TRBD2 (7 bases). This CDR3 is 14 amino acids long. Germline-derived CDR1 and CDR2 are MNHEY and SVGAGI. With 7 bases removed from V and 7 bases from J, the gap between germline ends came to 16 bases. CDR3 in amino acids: CASTLRGAVGELFF. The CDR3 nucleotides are TGTGCCAGCACTCTCCGGGGGGCAGTCGGGGAGCTGTTTTTT.

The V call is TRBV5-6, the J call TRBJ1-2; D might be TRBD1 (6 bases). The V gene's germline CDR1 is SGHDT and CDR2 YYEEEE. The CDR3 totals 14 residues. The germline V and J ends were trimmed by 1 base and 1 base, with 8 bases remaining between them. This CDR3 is CASSLNRVNYGYTF. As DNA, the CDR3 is TGTGCCAGCAGCTTGAACAGGGTTAACTATGGCTACACCTTC.

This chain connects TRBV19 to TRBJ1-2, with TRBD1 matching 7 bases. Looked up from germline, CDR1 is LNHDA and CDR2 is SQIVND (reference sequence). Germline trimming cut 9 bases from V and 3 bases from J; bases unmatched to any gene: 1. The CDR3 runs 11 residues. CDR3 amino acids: CASTGDYGYTF. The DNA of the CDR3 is TGTGCCAGCACAGGGGACTATGGCTACACCTTC.

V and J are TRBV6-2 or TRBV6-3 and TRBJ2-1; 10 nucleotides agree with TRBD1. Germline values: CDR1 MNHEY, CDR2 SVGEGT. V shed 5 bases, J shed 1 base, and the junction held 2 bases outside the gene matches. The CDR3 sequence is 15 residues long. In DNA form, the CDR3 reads TGTGCCAGCAGTGGGGACAGGGGATCCTACAATGAGCAGTTCTTC. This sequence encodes CASSGDRGSYNEQFF.

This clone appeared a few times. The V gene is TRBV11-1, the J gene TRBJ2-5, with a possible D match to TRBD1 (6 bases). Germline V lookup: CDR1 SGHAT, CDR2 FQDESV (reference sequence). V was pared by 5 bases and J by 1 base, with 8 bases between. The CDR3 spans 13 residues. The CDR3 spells CASSRQVQETQYF. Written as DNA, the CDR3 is TGTGCCAGCAGCCGACAGGTCCAAGAGACCCAGTACTTC. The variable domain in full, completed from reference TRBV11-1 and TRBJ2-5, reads EAEVAQSPRYKITEKSQAVAFWCDPISGHATLYWYRQILGQGPELLVQFQDESVVDDSQLPKDRFSAERLKGVDSTLKIQPAELGDSAMYLCASSRQVQETQYFGPGTRLLVL.

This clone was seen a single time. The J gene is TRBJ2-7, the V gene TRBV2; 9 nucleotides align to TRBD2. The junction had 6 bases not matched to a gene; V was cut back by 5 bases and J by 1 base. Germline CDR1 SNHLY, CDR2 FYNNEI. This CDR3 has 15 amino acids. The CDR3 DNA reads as TGTGCCAGCAGTCGATGGACTAGCGCGTCCTACGAGCAGTACTTC. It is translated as CASSRWTSASYEQYF. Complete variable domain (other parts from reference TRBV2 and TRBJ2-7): EPEVTQTPSHQVTQMGQEVILRCVPISNHLYFYWYRQILGQKVEFLVSFYNNEISEKSEIFDDQFSVERPDGSNFTLKIRSTKLEDSAMYFCASSRWTSASYEQYFGPGTRLTVT.

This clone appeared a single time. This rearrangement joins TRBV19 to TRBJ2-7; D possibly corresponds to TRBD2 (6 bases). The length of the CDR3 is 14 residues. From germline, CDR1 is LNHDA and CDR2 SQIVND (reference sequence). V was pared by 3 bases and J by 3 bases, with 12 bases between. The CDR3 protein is CASSISGGIYEQYF. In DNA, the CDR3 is TGTGCCAGTAGTATTTCTGGGGGGATCTACGAGCAGTACTTC. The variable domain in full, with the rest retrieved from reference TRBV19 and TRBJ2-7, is DGGITQSPKYLFRKEGQNVTLSCEQNLNHDAMYWYRQDPGQGLRLIYYSQIVNDFQKGDIAEGYSVSREKKESFPLTVTSAQKNPTAFYLCASSISGGIYEQYFGPGTRLTVT.

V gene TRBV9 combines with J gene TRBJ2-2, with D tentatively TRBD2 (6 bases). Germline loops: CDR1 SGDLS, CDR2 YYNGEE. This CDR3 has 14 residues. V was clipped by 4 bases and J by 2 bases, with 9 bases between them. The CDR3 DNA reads TGTGCCAGCAGCCCGGGAGATAACACCGGGGAGCTGTTTTTT. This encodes CASSPGDNTGELFF.

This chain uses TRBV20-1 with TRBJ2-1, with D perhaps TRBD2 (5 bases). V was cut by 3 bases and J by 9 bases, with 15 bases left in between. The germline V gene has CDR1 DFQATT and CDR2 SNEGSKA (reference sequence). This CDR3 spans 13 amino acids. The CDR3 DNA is TGCAGTGCTAGTAGACCGGCTAGCACTGAGCAGTTCTTC. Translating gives CSASRPASTEQFF.

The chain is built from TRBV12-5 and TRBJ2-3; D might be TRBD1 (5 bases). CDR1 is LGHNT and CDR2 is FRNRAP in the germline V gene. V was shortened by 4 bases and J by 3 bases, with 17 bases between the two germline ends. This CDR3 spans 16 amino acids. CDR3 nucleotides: TGTGCTAGTGGTTCTGACCTGGGGCCGTTTACAGATACGCAGTATTTT. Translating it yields CASGSDLGPFTDTQYF.

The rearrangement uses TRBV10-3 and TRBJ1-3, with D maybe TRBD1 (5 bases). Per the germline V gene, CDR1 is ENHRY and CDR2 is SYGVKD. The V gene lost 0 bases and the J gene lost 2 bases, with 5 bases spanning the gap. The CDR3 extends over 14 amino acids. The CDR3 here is CAISESGAGNTIYF. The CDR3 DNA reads TGTGCCATCAGTGAGTCAGGGGCTGGAAACACCATATATTTT.